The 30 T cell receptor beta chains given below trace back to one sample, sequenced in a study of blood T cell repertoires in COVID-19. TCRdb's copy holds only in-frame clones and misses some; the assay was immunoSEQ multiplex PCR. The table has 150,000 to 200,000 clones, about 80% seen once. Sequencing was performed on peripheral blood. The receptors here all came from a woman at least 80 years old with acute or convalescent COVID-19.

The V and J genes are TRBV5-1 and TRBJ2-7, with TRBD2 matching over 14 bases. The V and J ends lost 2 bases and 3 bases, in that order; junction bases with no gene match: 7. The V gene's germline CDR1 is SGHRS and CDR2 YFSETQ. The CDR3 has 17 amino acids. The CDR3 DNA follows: TGCGCCAGCAGCTTAGGACTAGCGGGGGGCCCCCTCTACGAGCAGTACTTC. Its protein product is CASSLGLAGGPLYEQYF.

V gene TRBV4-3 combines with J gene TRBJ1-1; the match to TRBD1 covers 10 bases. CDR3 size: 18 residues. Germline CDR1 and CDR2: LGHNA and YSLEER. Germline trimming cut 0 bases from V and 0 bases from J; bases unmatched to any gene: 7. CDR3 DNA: TGCGCCAGCAGCCAAGATTCAATAGGACAGGGGGTGAACACTGAAGCTTTCTTT. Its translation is CASSQDSIGQGVNTEAFF.

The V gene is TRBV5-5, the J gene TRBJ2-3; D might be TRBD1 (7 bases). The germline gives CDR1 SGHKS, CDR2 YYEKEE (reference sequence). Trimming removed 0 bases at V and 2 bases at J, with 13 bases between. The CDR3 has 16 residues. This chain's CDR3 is CASSLAVRGDTDTQYF. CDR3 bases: TGTGCCAGCAGCTTGGCCGTCAGGGGGGACACAGATACGCAGTATTTT.

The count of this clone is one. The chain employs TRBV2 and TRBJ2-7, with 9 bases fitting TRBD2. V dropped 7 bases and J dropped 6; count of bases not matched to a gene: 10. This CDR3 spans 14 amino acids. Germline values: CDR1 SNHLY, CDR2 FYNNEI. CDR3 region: CASTRLASGTEQYF. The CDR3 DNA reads TGTGCCAGCACTCGATTGGCTAGCGGGACCGAGCAGTACTTC.

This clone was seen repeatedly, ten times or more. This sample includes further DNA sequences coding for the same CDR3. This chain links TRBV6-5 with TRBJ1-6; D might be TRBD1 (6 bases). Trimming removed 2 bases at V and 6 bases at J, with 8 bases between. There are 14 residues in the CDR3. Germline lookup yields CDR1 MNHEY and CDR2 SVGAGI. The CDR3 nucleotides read TGTGCCAGCAGTTACCTACAGGGTAATTCACCCCTCCACTTT. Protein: CASSYLQGNSPLHF.

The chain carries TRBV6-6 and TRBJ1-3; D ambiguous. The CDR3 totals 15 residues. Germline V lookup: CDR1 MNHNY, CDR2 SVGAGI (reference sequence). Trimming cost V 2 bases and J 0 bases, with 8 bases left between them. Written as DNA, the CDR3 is TGTGCCAGCAGTTACGCCACAGACTCTGGAAACACCATATATTTT. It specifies CASSYATDSGNTIYF.

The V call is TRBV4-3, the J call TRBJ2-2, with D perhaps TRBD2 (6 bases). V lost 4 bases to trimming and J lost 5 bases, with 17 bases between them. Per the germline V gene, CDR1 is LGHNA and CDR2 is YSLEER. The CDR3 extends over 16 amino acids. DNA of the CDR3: TGCGCCAGCAGCCCCTCCCGGACTACACCAACCGGGGAGCTGTTTTTT. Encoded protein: CASSPSRTTPTGELFF.

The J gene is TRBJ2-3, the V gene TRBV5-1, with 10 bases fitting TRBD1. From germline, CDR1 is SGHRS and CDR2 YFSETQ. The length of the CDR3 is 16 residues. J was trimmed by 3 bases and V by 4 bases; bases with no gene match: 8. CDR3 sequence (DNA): TGCGCCAGCAGCAAGACGACAGGGGGCTTAACAGATACGCAGTATTTT. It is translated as CASSKTTGGLTDTQYF.

CDR3 protein: CASSSKREYFEKLFF. CDR3 in DNA: TGTGCCAGCAGTTCGAAAAGGGAGTACTTTGAAAAACTGTTTTTT. The chain combines TRBV28 with TRBJ1-4; D gene unclear. The CDR3 is made up of 15 amino acids. V was trimmed by 4 bases and J by 7 bases, leaving 16 bases between them. Germline V gene lookup returns CDR1 MDHEN and CDR2 SYDVKM. Looking up the rest from reference TRBV28 and TRBJ1-4 gives the full variable domain: DVKVTQSSRYLVKRTGEKVFLECVQDMDHENMFWYRQDPGLGLRLIYFSYDVKMKEKGDIPEGYSVSREKKERFSLILESASTNQTSMYLCASSSKREYFEKLFFGSGTQLSVL.

CDR3 amino acids: CSVGGTSGAKNIQYF. CDR3 DNA: TGCAGCGTGGGGGGGACTAGTGGGGCCAAAAACATTCAGTACTTC. J is TRBJ2-4 and V is TRBV29-1; TRBD2 matches at 8 bases. With 6 bases clipped from V and 1 base from J, the junction kept 8 bases outside the gene matches. There are 15 residues in the CDR3. Germline V lookup: CDR1 SQVTM, CDR2 ANQGSEA.

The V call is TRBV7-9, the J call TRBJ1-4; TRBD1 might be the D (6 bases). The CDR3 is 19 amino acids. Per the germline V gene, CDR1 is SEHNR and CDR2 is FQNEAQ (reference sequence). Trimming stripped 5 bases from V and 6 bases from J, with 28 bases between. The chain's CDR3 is CASSQNRVSGSEPYEKLFF. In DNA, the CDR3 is TGTGCCAGCAGCCAAAACAGGGTGTCGGGGTCGGAACCCTATGAAAAACTGTTTTTT. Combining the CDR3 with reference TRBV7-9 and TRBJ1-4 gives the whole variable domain DTGVSQNPRHKITKRGQNVTFRCDPISEHNRLYWYRQTLGQGPEFLTYFQNEAQLEKSRLLSDRFSAERPKGSFSTLEIQRTEQGDSAMYLCASSQNRVSGSEPYEKLFFGSGTQLSVL.

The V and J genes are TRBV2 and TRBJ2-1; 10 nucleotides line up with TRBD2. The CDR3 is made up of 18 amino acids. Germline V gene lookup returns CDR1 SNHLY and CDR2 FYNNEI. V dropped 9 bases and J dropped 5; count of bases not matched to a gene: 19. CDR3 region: CASKRTLLRTSGNNEQFF. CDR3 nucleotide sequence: TGTGCCAGTAAGAGAACCCTCCTAAGGACTAGCGGCAACAATGAGCAGTTCTTC.

CDR3 sequence (DNA): TGTGCCAGCAGCTTGGCCGGGGATAGCGGGAGTATCGCAGATACGCAGTATTTT. It yields the protein CASSLAGDSGSIADTQYF. The chain has TRBV5-4 and TRBJ2-3; 9 bases line up with TRBD2. The CDR3 consists of 18 residues. Per germline, CDR1 SGHNT and CDR2 YYREEE (reference sequence). Trimming at V came to 0 bases and at J to 4 bases, leaving 12 bases not matched to a gene.

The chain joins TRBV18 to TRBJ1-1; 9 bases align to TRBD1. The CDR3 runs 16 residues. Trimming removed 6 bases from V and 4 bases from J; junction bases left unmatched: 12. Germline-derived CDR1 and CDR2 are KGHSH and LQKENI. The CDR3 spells CASSLVRDREATEAFF. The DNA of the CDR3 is TGTGCCAGCTCCCTCGTAAGGGACAGGGAGGCCACTGAAGCTTTCTTT.

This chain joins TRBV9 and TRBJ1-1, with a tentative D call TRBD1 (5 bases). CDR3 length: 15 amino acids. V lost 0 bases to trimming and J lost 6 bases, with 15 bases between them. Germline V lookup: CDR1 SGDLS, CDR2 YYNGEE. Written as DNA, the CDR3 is TGTGCCAGCAGCGTAGCTGAGTGGCAGGGTGCTGAAGCTTTCTTT. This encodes CASSVAEWQGAEAFF. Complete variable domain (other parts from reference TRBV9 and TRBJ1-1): DSGVTQTPKHLITATGQRVTLRCSPRSGDLSVYWYQQSLDQGLQFLIQYYNGEERAKGNILERFSAQQFPDLHSELNLSSLELGDSALYFCASSVAEWQGAEAFFGQGTRLTVV.

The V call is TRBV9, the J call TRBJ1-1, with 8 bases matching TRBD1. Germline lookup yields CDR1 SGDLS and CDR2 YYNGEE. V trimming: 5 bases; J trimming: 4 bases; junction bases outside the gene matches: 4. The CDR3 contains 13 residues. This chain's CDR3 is CASSQGAVTEAFF. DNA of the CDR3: TGTGCCAGCAGTCAGGGGGCGGTCACTGAAGCTTTCTTT. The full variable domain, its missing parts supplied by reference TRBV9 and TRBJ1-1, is DSGVTQTPKHLITATGQRVTLRCSPRSGDLSVYWYQQSLDQGLQFLIQYYNGEERAKGNILERFSAQQFPDLHSELNLSSLELGDSALYFCASSQGAVTEAFFGQGTRLTVV.

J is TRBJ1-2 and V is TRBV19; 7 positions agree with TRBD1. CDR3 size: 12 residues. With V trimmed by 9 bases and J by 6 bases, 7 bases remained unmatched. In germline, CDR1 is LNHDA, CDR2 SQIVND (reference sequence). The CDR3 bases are TGTGCCAGCGGGACAGCCCTCCATGGCTACACCTTC. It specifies CASGTALHGYTF.

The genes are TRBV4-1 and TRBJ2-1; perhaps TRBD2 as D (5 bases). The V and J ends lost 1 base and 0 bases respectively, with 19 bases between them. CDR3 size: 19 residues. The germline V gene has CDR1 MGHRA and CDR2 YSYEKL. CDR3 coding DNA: TGCGCCAGCAGCCAAGGGGCTTTTTTAGCGAGTAGCTCCTACAATGAGCAGTTCTTC. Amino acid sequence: CASSQGAFLASSSYNEQFF.

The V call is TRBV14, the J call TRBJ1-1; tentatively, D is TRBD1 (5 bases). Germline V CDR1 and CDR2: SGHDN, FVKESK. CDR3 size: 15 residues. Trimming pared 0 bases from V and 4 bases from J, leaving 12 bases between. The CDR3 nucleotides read TGTGCCAGCAGCCAAGATCCCCCAGGGTCCACTGAAGCTTTCTTT. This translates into CASSQDPPGSTEAFF.

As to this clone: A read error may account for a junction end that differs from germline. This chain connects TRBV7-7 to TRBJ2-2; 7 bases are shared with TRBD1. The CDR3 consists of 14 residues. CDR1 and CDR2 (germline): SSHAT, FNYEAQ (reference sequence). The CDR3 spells CASRQGANTGELFF. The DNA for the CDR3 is TGTGCTAGCAGGCAGGGGGCGAACACCGGGGAGCTGTTTTTT.

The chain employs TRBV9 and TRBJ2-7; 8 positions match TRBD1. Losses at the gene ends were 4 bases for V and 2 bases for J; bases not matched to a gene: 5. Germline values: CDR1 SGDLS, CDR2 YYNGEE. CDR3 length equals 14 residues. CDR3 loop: CASSLRDRTYEQYF. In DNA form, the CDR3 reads TGTGCCAGCAGCCTTCGGGACAGGACCTACGAGCAGTACTTC.

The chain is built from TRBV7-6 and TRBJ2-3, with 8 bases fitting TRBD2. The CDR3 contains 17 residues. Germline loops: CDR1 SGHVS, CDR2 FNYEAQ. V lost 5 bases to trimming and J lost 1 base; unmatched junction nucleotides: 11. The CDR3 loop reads CASSLGDSGARTDTQYF. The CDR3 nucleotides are TGTGCCAGCAGCCTTGGGGATAGCGGGGCCCGCACAGATACGCAGTATTTT. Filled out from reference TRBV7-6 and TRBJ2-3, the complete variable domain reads GAGVSQSPRYKVTKRGQDVALRCDPISGHVSLYWYRQALGQGPEFLTYFNYEAQQDKSGLPNDRFSAERPEGSISTLTIQRTEQRDSAMYRCASSLGDSGARTDTQYFGPGTRLTVL.

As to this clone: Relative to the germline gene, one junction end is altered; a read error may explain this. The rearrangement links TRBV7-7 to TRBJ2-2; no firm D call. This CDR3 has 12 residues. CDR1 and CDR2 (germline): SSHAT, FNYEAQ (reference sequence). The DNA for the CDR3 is TGTGCTAGCAGCTCGGGTACCGGGGAGCTGTTTTTT. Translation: CASSSGTGELFF. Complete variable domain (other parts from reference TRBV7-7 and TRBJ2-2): GAGVSQSPRYKVTKRGQDVTLRCDPISSHATLYWYQQALGQGPEFLTYFNYEAQPDKSGLPSDRFSAERPEGSISTLTIQRTEQRDSAMYRCASSSGTGELFFGEGSRLTVL.

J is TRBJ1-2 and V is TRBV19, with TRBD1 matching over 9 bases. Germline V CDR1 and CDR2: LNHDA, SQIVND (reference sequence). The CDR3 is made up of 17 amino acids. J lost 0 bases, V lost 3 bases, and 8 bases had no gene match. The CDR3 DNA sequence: TGTGCCAGTAGTATCCCGGGACAGGGACCCTCTAACTATGGCTACACCTTC. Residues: CASSIPGQGPSNYGYTF.

The CDR3 region has the DNA TGCGCCAGCAGCGCGGGGACCCATCAGCCCCAGCATTTT. Its protein is CASSAGTHQPQHF. J is TRBJ1-5 and V is TRBV5-1; possible D gene TRBD1, 5 bases. Trimming took off 4 bases at V and 5 bases at J, with 10 bases between the two ends. Looked up from germline, CDR1 is SGHRS and CDR2 is YFSETQ. This CDR3 is built from 13 residues.

The CDR3: CASSLDSMGSDTQYF. The CDR3 nucleotides are TGTGCCAGCAGCTTAGATTCGATGGGCTCAGATACGCAGTATTTT. This rearrangement joins TRBV11-2 to TRBJ2-3; D gene uncertain. This CDR3 spans 15 amino acids. The germline V gene has CDR1 SGHAT and CDR2 FQNNGV. V lost 0 bases to trimming and J lost 4 bases, with 11 bases between them.

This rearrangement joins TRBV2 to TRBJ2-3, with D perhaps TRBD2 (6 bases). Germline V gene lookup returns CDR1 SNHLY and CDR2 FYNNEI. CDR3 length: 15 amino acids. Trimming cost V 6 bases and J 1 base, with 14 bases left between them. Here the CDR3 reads CASRGWREGTDTQYF. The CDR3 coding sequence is TGTGCCAGCAGGGGGTGGAGGGAGGGCACAGATACGCAGTATTTT.

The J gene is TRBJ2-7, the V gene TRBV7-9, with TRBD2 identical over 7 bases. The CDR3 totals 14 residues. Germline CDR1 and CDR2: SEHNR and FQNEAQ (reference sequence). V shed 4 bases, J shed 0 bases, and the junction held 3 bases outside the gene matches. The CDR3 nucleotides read TGTGCCAGCAGCTCGGGACTACTCTCCTACGAGCAGTACTTC. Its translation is CASSSGLLSYEQYF.

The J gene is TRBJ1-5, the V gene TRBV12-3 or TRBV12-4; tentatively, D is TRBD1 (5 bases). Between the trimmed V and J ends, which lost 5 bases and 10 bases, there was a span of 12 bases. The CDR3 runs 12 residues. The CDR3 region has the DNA TGTGCCAGCAGTCACCCGGGGGGACCCCAGCATTTT. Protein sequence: CASSHPGGPQHF.

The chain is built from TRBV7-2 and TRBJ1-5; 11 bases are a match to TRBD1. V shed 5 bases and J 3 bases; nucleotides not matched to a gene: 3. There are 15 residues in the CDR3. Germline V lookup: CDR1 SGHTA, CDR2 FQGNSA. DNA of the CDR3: TGTGCCAGCAGCCGGGACAGGGGGACCAATCAGCCCCAGCATTTT. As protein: CASSRDRGTNQPQHF.